This entry concerns a single T cell receptor beta chain. The antigen remains undetermined. Primers: 60 Vbeta forward and 13 Jbeta reverse. Assay: immunoSEQ multiplex PCR; the TCRdb copy retains only in-frame clones and omits some. The sample has 130,000 to 150,000 clones, around 80% seen once. CDR1 and CDR2 from the germline V gene are PRHDT and FYEKMQ (reference sequence). The V and J ends lost 1 base and 4 bases respectively, with 14 bases between them. The length of the CDR3 is 15 residues. The data originate from a study of cytomegalovirus exposure and HLA in healthy donors. Study observations and caveats: Looking again later, the authors saw that most CMV-associated TCR beta chains seemed HLA-restricted.

The J gene is TRBJ2-7, the V gene TRBV13, with D tentatively TRBD1 (6 bases). The TCR was taken from a boy between 2 and 15 years old in good health and CMV-seronegative. Sequenced sample: PBMCs. CDR3 sequence: CASSLDRDNKYEQYF. The DNA for the CDR3 is TGTGCCAGCAGCTTAGACCGGGACAACAAATACGAGCAGTACTTC.